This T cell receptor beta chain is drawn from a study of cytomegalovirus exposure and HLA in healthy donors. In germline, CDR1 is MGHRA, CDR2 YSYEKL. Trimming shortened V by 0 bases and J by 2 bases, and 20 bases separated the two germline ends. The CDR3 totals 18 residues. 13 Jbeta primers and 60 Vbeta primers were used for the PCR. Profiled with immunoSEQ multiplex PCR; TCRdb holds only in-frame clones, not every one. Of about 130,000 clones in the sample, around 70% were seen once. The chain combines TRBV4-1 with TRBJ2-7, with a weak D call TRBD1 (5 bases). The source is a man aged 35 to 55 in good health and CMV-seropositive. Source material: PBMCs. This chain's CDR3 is CASSQDKIIGEGTYEQYF. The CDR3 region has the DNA TGCGCCAGCAGCCAAGATAAAATCATAGGGGAAGGCACCTACGAGCAGTACTTC.